Presented here are 6 T cell receptor beta chains from one specimen sequenced in a study of identical twins (dated by TCRdb to the mid-2010s). The library came from 5' RACE. The listed sequencing device is Illumina HiSeq 2000. TCRdb took the public reads, trimmed them with fastp at Q25, ran MiXCR for clone calling and kept in-frame beta chains. Records with the same CDR3 protein are collapsed into one entry carrying the most frequent genes and DNA. This sample is represented by about 530,000 distinct CDR3 sequences; about a fifth of them were singletons. In total, the top ten clones hold around 0.5% of the sample. These same data were also listed under a study on yellow fever vaccine responses in identical twins.

Sequences were obtained from CD4+ T cells sorted from blood. The receptor source for this set is a woman younger than 30 in good health.

The rearrangement links TRBV12-3 or TRBV12-4 to TRBJ2-5, with D possibly matching TRBD1 (5 bases). V lost 1 base and J 2 bases, leaving 11 bases between the germline ends. The CDR3 runs to 15 residues. The chain's CDR3 is CASSLGGALQETQYF. The CDR3 DNA sequence: TGTGCCAGCAGTTTAGGTGGGGCTCTACAAGAGACCCAGTACTTC.

This clonotype occurred many times. This sequence joins TRBV5-6 and TRBJ2-7; D is undetermined. The CDR3 extends over 11 amino acids. V was shortened by 3 bases and J by 4 bases, with 5 bases between the two germline ends. The germline V gene encodes CDR1 SGHDT and CDR2 YYEEEE. CDR3 in DNA: TGTGCCAGCAGCTCTCAATACGAGCAGTACGTC. This sequence encodes CASSSQYEQYV.

The chain joins TRBV24-1 to TRBJ2-3, with 12 bases matching TRBD2. This CDR3 has 16 amino acids. The junction had 6 bases not matched to a gene; V was cut back by 3 bases and J by 6 bases. From germline, CDR1 is KGHDR and CDR2 SFDVKD. The CDR3: CATSDTSGRPGDTQYF. The CDR3, as DNA: TGTGCCACCAGTGATACTAGCGGGAGGCCAGGGGATACGCAGTATTTT.

In its sample, this clonotype was seen a few times. The V call is TRBV19, the J call TRBJ2-1; perhaps TRBD2 as D (6 bases). The V and J ends lost 3 bases and 7 bases respectively, with 16 bases between them. Germline V lookup: CDR1 LNHDA, CDR2 SQIVND (reference sequence). This CDR3 spans 15 amino acids. In DNA form, the CDR3 reads TGTGCCAGTAGTATTTTGGCGGGGTCCGGTAATGAGCAGTTCTTC. Translation: CASSILAGSGNEQFF. Together with reference TRBV19 and TRBJ2-1, the CDR3 gives the full variable domain: DGGITQSPKYLFRKEGQNVTLSCEQNLNHDAMYWYRQDPGQGLRLIYYSQIVNDFQKGDIAEGYSVSREKKESFPLTVTSAQKNPTAFYLCASSILAGSGNEQFFGPGTRLTVL.

This chain's CDR3 is CASRVTGEGYEQYF. The CDR3 nucleotides are TGTGCCAGCAGGGTGACAGGGGAGGGGTACGAGCAGTACTTC. The V call is TRBV7-2, the J call TRBJ2-7; a weak D match, TRBD1 (8 bases). The CDR3 runs 14 residues. Trimming cost V 6 bases and J 4 bases, with 16 bases left between them. Looked up from germline, CDR1 is SGHTA and CDR2 is FQGNSA.

The CDR3 DNA is TGTGCCAGCAGTTATACAGTCACAGATACGCAGTATTTT. This encodes CASSYTVTDTQYF. This sequence joins TRBV6-5 and TRBJ2-3; D gene uncertain. Germline-derived CDR1 and CDR2 are MNHEY and SVGAGI. The CDR3 is made up of 13 amino acids. Trimming took 3 bases from V and 2 from J, leaving 6 bases between them.